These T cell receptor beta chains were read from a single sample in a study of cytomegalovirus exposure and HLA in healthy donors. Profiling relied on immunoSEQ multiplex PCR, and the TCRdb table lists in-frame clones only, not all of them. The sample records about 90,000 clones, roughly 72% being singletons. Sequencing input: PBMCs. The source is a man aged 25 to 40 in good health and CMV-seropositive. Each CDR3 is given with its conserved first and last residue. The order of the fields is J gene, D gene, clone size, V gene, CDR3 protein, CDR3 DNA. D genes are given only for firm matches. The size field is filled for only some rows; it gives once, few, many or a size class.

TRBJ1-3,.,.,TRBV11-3,CASSDTGGGNTIYF,TGTGCCAGCAGCGATACAGGTGGTGGAAACACCATATATTTT
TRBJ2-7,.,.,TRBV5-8,CASSFNYEQYF,TGTGCCAGCAGCTTTAACTACGAGCAGTACTTC
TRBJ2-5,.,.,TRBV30,CAWRIGSETQYF,TGTGCCTGGAGAATCGGGAGCGAGACCCAGTACTTC
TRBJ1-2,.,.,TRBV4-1,CASSPVTKYGYPF,TGCGCCAGCAGCCCGGTGACTAAATATGGCTACCCCTTC
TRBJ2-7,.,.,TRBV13,CASSPDTTKGEQYF,TGTGCCAGCAGCCCGGACACTACCAAGGGCGAGCAGTACTTC
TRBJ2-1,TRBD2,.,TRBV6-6,CASSYQGGGYNEQFF,TGTGCCAGCAGTTACCAGGGCGGGGGTTACAATGAGCAGTTCTTC
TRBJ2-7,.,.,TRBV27,CASSLSVVSGEQYF,TGTGCCAGCAGTTTATCAGTCGTGAGCGGGGAGCAGTACTTC
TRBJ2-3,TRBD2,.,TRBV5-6,CASSSLAENTDTQYF,TGTGCCAGCAGCTCTCTAGCGGAGAACACAGATACGCAGTATTTT
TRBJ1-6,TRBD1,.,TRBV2,CASTLGQNNSPLHF,TGTGCCAGCACCCTGGGACAGAATAATTCACCCCTCCACTTT
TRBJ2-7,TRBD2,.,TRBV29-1,CSVGIGASGASYEQYF,TGCAGCGTTGGTATTGGTGCTAGCGGGGCCTCCTACGAGCAGTACTTC
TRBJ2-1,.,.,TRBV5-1,CATRGAAYNEQFF,TGCGCCACCCGGGGGGCCGCCTACAATGAGCAGTTCTTC
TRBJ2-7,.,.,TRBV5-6,CASSPIGDTYEQYF,TGTGCCAGCAGCCCTATCGGAGATACCTACGAGCAGTACTTC
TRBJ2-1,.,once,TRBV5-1,CASSSAGAQGEQFF,TGCGCCAGCAGCAGCGCCGGGGCCCAGGGGGAGCAGTTCTTC
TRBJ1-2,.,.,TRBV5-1,CASSSFLTGSGYTF,TGCGCCAGCAGCTCCTTTCTAACAGGGTCTGGCTACACCTTC
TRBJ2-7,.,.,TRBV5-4,CASSKATTLDEQYF,TGTGCCAGCAGCAAAGCTACCACCCTCGACGAGCAGTACTTC
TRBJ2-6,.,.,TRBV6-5,CASTAGQRDVLPF,TGTGCCAGCACTGCGGGACAGAGAGACGTCCTGCCTTTC
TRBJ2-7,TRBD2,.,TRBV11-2,CASSSIRTSGVSYEQYF,TGTGCCAGCAGCTCAATACGGACTAGCGGGGTATCCTACGAGCAGTACTTC
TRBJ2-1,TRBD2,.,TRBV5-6,CASSSVTSGDNEQFF,TGTGCCAGCAGCTCTGTTACTAGCGGGGACAATGAGCAGTTCTTC
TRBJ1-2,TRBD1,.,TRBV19,CASTIDREYGYTF,TGTGCCAGTACCATTGACAGGGAGTATGGCTACACCTTC
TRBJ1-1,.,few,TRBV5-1,CASSLVLQARGNTEAFF,TGCGCCAGCAGCTTGGTGCTTCAGGCCAGGGGGAACACTGAAGCTTTCTTT
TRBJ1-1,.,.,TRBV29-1,CSVGYSLWTEAFF,TGCAGCGTTGGATATAGTCTTTGGACTGAAGCTTTCTTT
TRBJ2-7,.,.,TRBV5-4,CASSLNSVERQYF,TGTGCCAGCAGCTTGAATAGCGTGGAAAGGCAGTACTTC
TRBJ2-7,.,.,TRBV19,CASSSRGNEQYF,TGTGCCAGTAGCTCCAGGGGCAACGAGCAGTACTTC
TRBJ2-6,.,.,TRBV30,CAWAITGSTGANVLTF,TGTGCCTGGGCGATCACGGGTTCAACTGGGGCCAACGTCCTGACTTTC
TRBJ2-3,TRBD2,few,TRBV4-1,CASSQVRAGGPDTQYF,TGCGCCAGCAGCCAAGTTAGGGCGGGGGGGCCAGATACGCAGTATTTT
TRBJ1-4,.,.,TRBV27,CASSPMKEVRLFF,TGTGCCAGCAGTCCGATGAAAGAGGTTCGTCTGTTTTTT